This is a list of T cell receptor beta chains from one sample in a study of blood T cells in healthy people across ages. TCRdb fed the 5' RACE reads into MiXCR, producing one record per CDR3 protein. Among 1.6 million or so distinct CDR3 sequences, about 32% were seen once, and the ten largest hold about 11%. Sequenced material: blood. The receptors come from a woman aged 30 to 39 in good health. CDR3s include the opening cysteine and the closing phenylalanine or tryptophan. The D gene is left open where the match is weak. Expanded clones get a size class; other rows say once, few or many, or leave the size out.

CDR3 DNA: TGCAGCGTTGAAAGGCTAGCGGGGACCTCCGGTACGCAGTATTTT
CDR3 protein: CSVERLAGTSGTQYF
D gene: TRBD2
V gene: TRBV29-1
clone size: many
J gene: TRBJ2-3

CDR3 DNA: TGTGCCAGCACGATTCCCTTCAGGGGACCCACCTACGAGCAGTACTTC
CDR3 protein: CASTIPFRGPTYEQYF
D gene: .
V gene: TRBV6-1
clone size: .
J gene: TRBJ2-7

CDR3 DNA: TGTGCCAGCAGCTTATCGGACACCCCGGATACGCAGTATTTT
CDR3 protein: CASSLSDTPDTQYF
D gene: .
V gene: TRBV7-7
clone size: .
J gene: TRBJ2-3

CDR3 DNA: TGCAGCGTGAGTACAGGGGAGTCTGTCTACGAGCAGTACTTC
CDR3 protein: CSVSTGESVYEQYF
D gene: TRBD1
V gene: TRBV29-1
clone size: .
J gene: TRBJ2-7

CDR3 DNA: TGTGCCAGCAGTATCACCGGGACTCCGCCCAACTACGAGCAGTACTTC
CDR3 protein: CASSITGTPPNYEQYF
D gene: .
V gene: TRBV28
clone size: .
J gene: TRBJ2-7

CDR3 DNA: TGTGCCAGCAGCCAAGGGTTGCTTAGATCCTACGAGCAGTACTTC
CDR3 protein: CASSQGLLRSYEQYF
D gene: .
V gene: TRBV3-1
clone size: .
J gene: TRBJ2-7

CDR3 DNA: TGTGCCTACCAGTCGGACAGGGGCTATGGCTACACCTTC
CDR3 protein: CAYQSDRGYGYTF
D gene: TRBD1
V gene: TRBV30
clone size: .
J gene: TRBJ1-2

CDR3 DNA: TGTGCCACCAGCATGGGACAGTACTACGAGCAGTACTTC
CDR3 protein: CATSMGQYYEQYF
D gene: TRBD1
V gene: TRBV15
clone size: .
J gene: TRBJ2-7

CDR3 DNA: TGCGCCAGCAGCTTTCCAGGGGGGGATGAGCAGTTCTTC
CDR3 protein: CASSFPGGDEQFF
D gene: .
V gene: TRBV5-1
clone size: few
J gene: TRBJ2-1

CDR3 DNA: TGCAGCGTTGGAGATTCGCCTTTCACGAGGAATGGCTACACCTTC
CDR3 protein: CSVGDSPFTRNGYTF
D gene: .
V gene: TRBV29-1
clone size: .
J gene: TRBJ1-2

CDR3 DNA: TGTGCCAGCTCCTTAGGGGGGGGAGATGTCTATGGCTACACCTTC
CDR3 protein: CASSLGGGDVYGYTF
D gene: .
V gene: TRBV28
clone size: .
J gene: TRBJ1-2

CDR3 DNA: TGCGCCAGCAGCTCAATGTCCCCAAGCACAGATACGCAGTATTTT
CDR3 protein: CASSSMSPSTDTQYF
D gene: .
V gene: TRBV5-1
clone size: many
J gene: TRBJ2-3

CDR3 DNA: TGTGCCAGCAGGACCGGGACTAGCCTCACAGATACGCAGTATTTT
CDR3 protein: CASRTGTSLTDTQYF
D gene: TRBD2
V gene: TRBV6-1
clone size: .
J gene: TRBJ2-3

CDR3 DNA: TGCAGTGCTAGACCCGGGGTGCACGTAGCCAAAAGCATTCAGTACTTC
CDR3 protein: CSARPGVHVAKSIQYF
D gene: .
V gene: TRBV20-1
clone size: .
J gene: TRBJ2-4

CDR3 DNA: TGCGCCAGCAGCCGAACCCCCCAGGGGACAGGATTCTACGAGCAGTACTTC
CDR3 protein: CASSRTPQGTGFYEQYF
D gene: TRBD1
V gene: TRBV4-1
clone size: many
J gene: TRBJ2-7

CDR3 DNA: TGTGCCAGCAGCGCGGGGGGGAGGGCATACGAGCAGTACTTC
CDR3 protein: CASSAGGRAYEQYF
D gene: TRBD2
V gene: TRBV9
clone size: .
J gene: TRBJ2-7

CDR3 DNA: TGTGCCAGCAGTTACCTCTCCGGCTCCTACAATGAGCAGTTCTTC
CDR3 protein: CASSYLSGSYNEQFF
D gene: .
V gene: TRBV6-2/TRBV6-3
clone size: many
J gene: TRBJ2-1

CDR3 DNA: TGTGCCATCAGTGAGTCCCGGGGTGTACAGTATGGCTACACCTTC
CDR3 protein: CAISESRGVQYGYTF
D gene: .
V gene: TRBV10-3
clone size: .
J gene: TRBJ1-2

CDR3 DNA: TGTGCCAGCAGTGATAGGGCAGGTGGAGAAAAACTGTTTTTT
CDR3 protein: CASSDRAGGEKLFF
D gene: .
V gene: TRBV2
clone size: .
J gene: TRBJ1-4

CDR3 DNA: TGTGCCAGCGGTCGCGGGGGGTACCAAGAGACCCAGTACTTC
CDR3 protein: CASGRGGYQETQYF
D gene: TRBD2
V gene: TRBV28
clone size: many
J gene: TRBJ2-5

CDR3 DNA: TGCAGTGCTCGAATAGCGGGAGACCTCACCGGGGAGCTGTTTTTT
CDR3 protein: CSARIAGDLTGELFF
D gene: TRBD2
V gene: TRBV20-1
clone size: .
J gene: TRBJ2-2

CDR3 DNA: TGCAGTGCTTTGACAGTTCCGAACACTGAAGCTTTCTTT
CDR3 protein: CSALTVPNTEAFF
D gene: .
V gene: TRBV20-1
clone size: .
J gene: TRBJ1-1

CDR3 DNA: TGTGCCAGCAGGAGAGTCCCCGGCAACCAGCCCCAGCATTTT
CDR3 protein: CASRRVPGNQPQHF
D gene: .
V gene: TRBV2
clone size: .
J gene: TRBJ1-5

CDR3 DNA: TGTGCCAGCAGTTCCGGGACTGATAGCTCCTACGAGCAGTACTTC
CDR3 protein: CASSSGTDSSYEQYF
D gene: .
V gene: TRBV28
clone size: many
J gene: TRBJ2-7

CDR3 DNA: TGTGCCAGCAGCCCCCCAAAACCGATTAACTATGGCTACACCTTC
CDR3 protein: CASSPPKPINYGYTF
D gene: .
V gene: TRBV7-2
clone size: .
J gene: TRBJ1-2

CDR3 DNA: TGTGCCAGCAGCCAAGATCTAACGAGACAGTCAGCAGCTTTCTTT
CDR3 protein: CASSQDLTRQSAAFF
D gene: .
V gene: TRBV3-1
clone size: .
J gene: TRBJ1-1

CDR3 DNA: TGTGCCAGCAGCATCGGGACAAATGAGCAGTTCTTC
CDR3 protein: CASSIGTNEQFF
D gene: .
V gene: TRBV27
clone size: .
J gene: TRBJ2-1

CDR3 DNA: TGTGCCAGCACCCCTAGCGGAACCGGGGAGCTGTTTTTT
CDR3 protein: CASTPSGTGELFF
D gene: TRBD2
V gene: TRBV6-2/TRBV6-3
clone size: few
J gene: TRBJ2-2

CDR3 DNA: TGCAGTGGACAGCCATCGAACACTGAAGCTTTCTTT
CDR3 protein: CSGQPSNTEAFF
D gene: .
V gene: TRBV20-1
clone size: .
J gene: TRBJ1-1

CDR3 DNA: TGCGCCAGCAGCCCAACATCGTCATTGAACCAGCCCCAGCATTTT
CDR3 protein: CASSPTSSLNQPQHF
D gene: .
V gene: TRBV5-1
clone size: .
J gene: TRBJ1-5

CDR3 DNA: TGTGCCAGCAGCTTAGAGACCCACACTGAAGCTTTCTTT
CDR3 protein: CASSLETHTEAFF
D gene: .
V gene: TRBV7-2
clone size: many
J gene: TRBJ1-1

CDR3 DNA: TGCAGTGCTAGAGATCGGGTGGTTCCGTACGAGCAGTACTTC
CDR3 protein: CSARDRVVPYEQYF
D gene: .
V gene: TRBV20-1
clone size: few
J gene: TRBJ2-7